Listed here are 5 T cell receptor beta chains from one sample, sequenced in a study of T cell clonality in common variable immunodeficiency. Study results and limitations: Reportedly, TCR beta sequences from common variable immunodeficiency showed fewer deletions and N-nucleotide insertions.

The antigens of these receptors remain unknown. The protocol was immunoSEQ multiplex PCR, while the TCRdb copy is restricted to in-frame clones and leaves out a portion. The sample presents 14,000 or so clones, none singletons. The sample comprised peripheral blood mononuclear cells. The receptors shown here come from a human donor with common variable immunodeficiency.

This clone was observed at least ten times. The read ends 3 residues before the CDR3 terminus; that terminus is restored from the germline J gene. The gene calls are TRBV29-1 and TRBJ1-1; possibly TRBD1 for D (5 bases). CDR1 and CDR2 from the germline V gene are SQVTM and ANQGSEA. CDR3 length: 14 amino acids. V lost 6 bases to trimming and J lost 1 base, with 15 bases between them. The sequenced part of the CDR3 DNA is TGCAGCGTGGGGGGGGGTGTGTGGAACACTGAA. This sequence encodes CSVGGGVWNTE. The full CDR3 protein reads CSVGGGVWNTEAFF. Based on the CDR3 plus reference TRBV29-1 and TRBJ1-1, the full variable domain is SAVISQKPSRDICQRGTSLTIQCQVDSQVTMMFWYRQQPGQSLTLIATANQGSEATYESGFVIDKFPISRPNLTFSTLTVSNMSPEDSSIYLCSVGGGVWNTEAFFGQGTRLTVV.

Notes on this clone: The CDR3 end is not reached by the read, which stops 3 residues before it; the germline J gene fills it in. The V call is TRBV19, the J call TRBJ2-6; D is uncertain. In germline, CDR1 is LNHDA, CDR2 SQIVND (reference sequence). CDR3 length: 14 amino acids. V was cut by 5 bases and J by 0 bases, with 5 bases left in between. CDR3 bases read: TGTGCCAGTAGTTACAACTCTGGGGCCAACGTC. Translation: CASSYNSGANV. The CDR3 as a whole reads CASSYNSGANVLTF.

This clone was observed a few times. From the germline J gene comes the end of the CDR3, since the read stops 3 residues before it. V gene TRBV30 combines with J gene TRBJ1-2; 9 bases match TRBD1. CDR1 is GTSNPN and CDR2 is SVGIG in the germline V gene (reference sequence). With 4 bases clipped from V and 6 bases from J, the junction kept 12 bases outside the gene matches. CDR3 size: 15 residues. The DNA read from the CDR3 is TGTGCCTGGATCCCCAGGGACAGGGAATTGAATGGC. It is translated as CAWIPRDRELNG. The CDR3, in full, reads CAWIPRDRELNGYTF.

This clone came up a few times. Read sequence stops 3 residues before the CDR3 end, and the germline J gene provides the missing end. V is TRBV19 and J is TRBJ1-5; 8 nucleotides agree with TRBD1. V lost 4 bases, J lost 1 base, and 3 bases stayed unmatched. Per the germline V gene, CDR1 is LNHDA and CDR2 is SQIVND (reference sequence). This CDR3 has 15 amino acids. CDR3 region: CASSKDRESNQPQHF. Partial CDR3 DNA: TGTGCCAGTAGTAAGGACAGGGAGAGCAATCAGCCC. The complete variable domain, with remaining parts taken from reference TRBV19 and TRBJ1-5, reads DGGITQSPKYLFRKEGQNVTLSCEQNLNHDAMYWYRQDPGQGLRLIYYSQIVNDFQKGDIAEGYSVSREKKESFPLTVTSAQKNPTAFYLCASSKDRESNQPQHFGDGTRLSIL.

Note on this clone: The read comes to an end 3 residues before the CDR3 does, leaving the germline J gene to fill in the end. V usage is TRBV18 and J usage is TRBJ2-3, with TRBD1 identical over 8 bases. The V segment lost 0 bases and the J segment 6 bases; nucleotides outside the gene matches: 2. This CDR3 is built from 14 residues. Germline V gives CDR1 KGHSH, CDR2 LQKENI. The CDR3 is CASSPPYRGDTQYF. Partial CDR3 DNA: TGTGCCAGCTCACCACCCTACAGGGGGGATACG.